These 31 T cell receptor beta chains were sequenced from one sample in a study of identical twins. One entry per CDR3 protein, called by TCRdb with MiXCR from the 5' RACE reads. The table has roughly 240,000 distinct CDR3 sequences, about 7% seen once. In addition, the sample was reused for a study of yellow fever vaccine responses in identical twins.

The sample consisted of memory (CD45RO+) T cells sorted from blood. These TCRs come from a woman aged 18 to 35 in good health.

Many counts were recorded for this clonotype. The CDR3 protein is CSARVAGKSYEQYF. In nucleotides, the CDR3 is TGCAGTGCTAGAGTTGCCGGGAAATCCTACGAGCAGTACTTC. The chain uses TRBV20-1 and TRBJ2-7, with a tentative D call TRBD2 (5 bases). The CDR3 consists of 14 residues. From germline, CDR1 is DFQATT and CDR2 SNEGSKA (reference sequence). V was clipped by 1 base and J by 1 base, with 11 bases between them.

V usage is TRBV4-1 and J usage is TRBJ2-2; perhaps D is TRBD1 or TRBD2 (5 bases each). Trimming cost V 4 bases and J 2 bases, with 20 bases left between them. The CDR3 is 18 residues long. The germline gives CDR1 MGHRA, CDR2 YSYEKL. CDR3 DNA sequence: TGCGCCAGCAGCCCAGAAGAGGGACGGAAGAGAAACACCGGGGAGCTGTTTTTT. Translation gives CASSPEEGRKRNTGELFF.

The chain combines TRBV5-7 with TRBJ2-2, with 9 positions matching TRBD1. TRBV5-7 belongs to the ORF category, with a function that is uncertain. With V trimmed by 3 bases and J by 8 bases, 14 bases remained unmatched. CDR3 length equals 17 residues. The CDR3 nucleotides read TGTGCCAGCAGCTCCAATAGGGACAGGGTTACACCGGGGGAGCTGTTTTTT. This gives the protein CASSSNRDRVTPGELFF.

This clonotype turned up a few times. The rearrangement links TRBV5-1 to TRBJ2-1, with TRBD1 matching over 8 bases. This CDR3 has 14 amino acids. With V trimmed by 5 bases and J by 6 bases, 7 bases remained unmatched. The germline V gene encodes CDR1 SGHRS and CDR2 YFSETQ. The CDR3 sequence is CASRMQGASNEQFF. In DNA form, the CDR3 reads TGCGCCAGCAGAATGCAGGGGGCAAGCAATGAGCAGTTCTTC.

The V gene is TRBV5-6, the J gene TRBJ1-4; D call uncertain. CDR3 length: 14 residues. V lost 3 bases and J lost 7, with 13 bases in between. Per germline, CDR1 SGHDT and CDR2 YYEEEE. The CDR3 spells CASSSKEGVEKLFF. The CDR3 coding sequence is TGTGCCAGCAGCTCAAAGGAGGGAGTTGAAAAACTGTTTTTT.

The rearrangement uses TRBV6-5 and TRBJ1-6; no firm D call. This CDR3 is built from 14 residues. Per germline, CDR1 MNHEY and CDR2 SVGAGI. Trimming took 4 bases from V and 10 from J, leaving 14 bases between them. CDR3 nucleotides: TGTGCCAGCAGTTTGGAGGGAAGGTGGTCACCCCTCCACTTT. It translates to CASSLEGRWSPLHF.

This clonotype occurred many times. The chain combines TRBV9 with TRBJ2-1; 7 nucleotides match TRBD2. The J segment lost 10 bases and the V segment lost 0 bases, leaving 4 bases of the junction unmatched. CDR1 is SGDLS, CDR2 YYNGEE, per germline. The CDR3 is 13 amino acids. The CDR3 sequence is CASSVDQRGEQFF. CDR3 coding DNA: TGTGCCAGCAGCGTAGATCAGCGGGGAGAGCAGTTCTTC.

The CDR3 sequence is CASSNRGEQFF. As DNA, the CDR3 is TGTGCCAGCTCGAACCGTGGCGAGCAGTTCTTC. V usage is TRBV13 and J usage is TRBJ2-1; D is uncertain. The V and J ends lost 8 bases and 10 bases respectively, with 12 bases between them. Per germline, CDR1 PRHDT and CDR2 FYEKMQ (reference sequence). The CDR3 has 11 residues.

This clonotype has a count of ten or more. The chain joins TRBV7-6 to TRBJ2-1, with TRBD1 matching 10 bases. The germline gives CDR1 SGHVS, CDR2 FNYEAQ. The CDR3 covers 15 residues. V shed 5 bases, J shed 5 bases, and the junction held 6 bases outside the gene matches. The CDR3 nucleotides read TGTGCCAGCAGCCCGGGACAGGGGCGAGACAATGAGCAGTTCTTC. It translates to CASSPGQGRDNEQFF.

The CDR3, as DNA: TGCGCCAGCAGTGAAACCGGGACAGCTAATGAAAAACTGTTTTTT. Amino acid sequence: CASSETGTANEKLFF. The chain uses TRBV10-2 and TRBJ1-4; 7 bases are shared with TRBD1. Germline V CDR1 and CDR2: WSHSY, SAAADI. The CDR3 extends over 15 amino acids. The V segment lost 3 bases and the J segment 3 bases; nucleotides outside the gene matches: 4.

This clonotype was counted between two and nine times. The chain carries TRBV12-5 and TRBJ1-2; D unclear. This CDR3 region has 18 residues. The V gene lost 5 bases and the J gene lost 1 base, with 23 bases spanning the gap. Germline CDR1 LGHNT, CDR2 FRNRAP. The CDR3, as DNA: TGTGCTAGTGGTCCCCCCGCGGCGAGGGTAGTCTATAACTATGGCTACACCTTC. Translation gives CASGPPAARVVYNYGYTF.

This clonotype was counted many times. This sequence joins TRBV3-1 and TRBJ2-1; 14 bases are shared with TRBD2. Germline values: CDR1 LGHDT, CDR2 YNNKEL (reference sequence). The CDR3 contains 16 residues. After removal of 3 bases from V and 6 bases from J, the junction contained 4 bases not matched to a gene. The CDR3 DNA reads as TGTGCCAGCAGCCAGGGACTAGCGGGAGTGGGCAATGAGCAGTTCTTC. Its translation is CASSQGLAGVGNEQFF.

This clonotype was observed many times. V gene TRBV7-3 combines with J gene TRBJ2-1; the D is unclear. The CDR3 has 13 amino acids. V was clipped by 3 bases and J by 4 bases, with 7 bases between them. Germline V gene sequence: CDR1 SGHTA, CDR2 FQGTGA. This CDR3 is CASSFGLYNEQFF. The CDR3 nucleotides are TGTGCCAGCAGCTTTGGGCTTTACAATGAGCAGTTCTTC. The variable domain in full, with the rest retrieved from reference TRBV7-3 and TRBJ2-1, is GAGVSQTPSNKVTEKGKYVELRCDPISGHTALYWYRQSLGQGPEFLIYFQGTGAADDSGLPNDRFFAVRPEGSVSTLKIQRTERGDSAVYLCASSFGLYNEQFFGPGTRLTVL.

The chain joins TRBV7-9 to TRBJ1-6; D unresolved. V was cut by 5 bases and J by 7 bases, with 9 bases left in between. CDR1 is SEHNR, CDR2 FQNEAQ, per germline (reference sequence). This CDR3 region has 13 residues. The chain's CDR3 is CASSPAGNSPLHF. The CDR3 nucleotides are TGTGCCAGCAGCCCTGCCGGGAATTCACCCCTCCACTTT.

This clonotype appeared a few times. The chain links TRBV20-1 to TRBJ1-1; D gene unclear. CDR3 length: 14 residues. From germline, CDR1 is DFQATT and CDR2 SNEGSKA (reference sequence). The germline V and J ends were trimmed by 3 bases and 0 bases, with 11 bases remaining between them. The CDR3 reads CSASSPTLNTEAFF. The CDR3 region has the DNA TGCAGTGCTAGCAGCCCCACCTTGAACACTGAAGCTTTCTTT.

The genes are TRBV20-1 and TRBJ2-3; 8 nucleotides agree with TRBD2. With 2 bases clipped from V and 4 bases from J, the junction kept 11 bases outside the gene matches. Germline V gives CDR1 DFQATT, CDR2 SNEGSKA (reference sequence). This CDR3 is 16 amino acids long. CDR3 DNA: TGCAGTGCTAGACTCCCCCTTAGCGGGGCGTCAGATACGCAGTATTTT. The encoded protein is CSARLPLSGASDTQYF.

This clonotype occurred a few times. This rearrangement joins TRBV10-3 to TRBJ2-1, with TRBD1 matching over 8 bases. This CDR3 spans 15 amino acids. V was pared by 6 bases and J by 0 bases, with 4 bases of the junction left unmatched. CDR1 is ENHRY and CDR2 is SYGVKD in the germline V gene. The CDR3 spells CAIRDRESSYNEQFF. The CDR3 nucleotides read TGTGCCATCAGGGACAGGGAAAGCTCCTACAATGAGCAGTTCTTC.

The chain carries TRBV19 and TRBJ1-5; tentative D call: TRBD1 (5 bases). The germline CDR1 and CDR2 sequences are LNHDA and SQIVND (reference sequence). Between the trimmed V and J ends, which lost 10 bases and 0 bases, there was a span of 16 bases. This CDR3 region has 15 residues. This CDR3 is CATKTDLYSNQPQHF. For the CDR3, the DNA is TGTGCCACCAAGACAGACCTTTATAGCAATCAGCCCCAGCATTTT.

This clonotype occurred many times. The CDR3: CASRTGHHPGYEQYV. CDR3 DNA: TGTGCCAGCAGGACGGGACACCACCCCGGGTACGAGCAGTACGTC. The chain recombines TRBV6-1 with TRBJ2-7, with a weak D call TRBD1 (6 bases). The V and J ends lost 6 bases and 4 bases respectively, with 19 bases between them. The germline CDR1 and CDR2 sequences are MNHNS and SASEGT. The CDR3 covers 15 residues.

This clonotype has a count of ten or more. This sequence joins TRBV12-3 or TRBV12-4 and TRBJ2-3, with no clear D. The CDR3 has 14 residues. V gave up 1 base and J gave up 4 bases, with 9 bases separating them. CDR3 in DNA: TGTGCCAGCAGTTTAGGTGGGCGGTCAGATACGCAGTATTTT. Translated: CASSLGGRSDTQYF.

This clonotype was observed many times. This chain joins TRBV7-2 and TRBJ2-2, with unresolved D. V was trimmed by 3 bases and J by 6 bases, leaving 20 bases between them. The germline V gene has CDR1 SGHTA and CDR2 FQGNSA. The CDR3 contains 17 residues. CDR3 in amino acids: CASSFGRLERVAGELFF. As DNA, the CDR3 is TGTGCCAGCAGCTTCGGTCGTTTAGAGCGTGTCGCCGGGGAGCTGTTTTTT.

The table lists this clonotype with many counts. The rearrangement joins TRBV6-5 to TRBJ2-7, with a tentative D call TRBD1 (6 bases). The V and J ends lost 2 bases and 3 bases respectively, with 11 bases between them. Germline V CDR1 and CDR2: MNHEY, SVGAGI. The CDR3 totals 14 residues. CDR3 coding DNA: TGTGCCAGCAGTTACGTGGGGGCTGTCTACGAGCAGTACTTC. Protein sequence: CASSYVGAVYEQYF.

The genes are TRBV29-1 and TRBJ2-2; TRBD1 aligns across 7 bases. This CDR3 is built from 13 residues. Germline trimming cut 7 bases from V and 5 bases from J; bases unmatched to any gene: 7. Germline CDR1 reads SQVTM; CDR2 reads ANQGSEA. The CDR3 region is CSAATGVTGELFF. The CDR3 DNA reads TGCAGCGCCGCAACAGGGGTTACCGGGGAGCTGTTTTTT.

This clonotype came up a few times. This chain joins TRBV27 and TRBJ2-7; 8 bases are a match to TRBD1. In germline, CDR1 is MNHEY, CDR2 SMNVEV (reference sequence). Trimming removed 0 bases from V and 6 bases from J; junction bases left unmatched: 1. The CDR3 spans 13 residues. The CDR3 nucleotides read TGTGCCAGCAGTTTATCGGGGACAGGCGAGCAGTACGTC. This sequence encodes CASSLSGTGEQYV.

The chain links TRBV5-6 to TRBJ2-3; D possibly corresponds to TRBD2 (5 bases). The CDR3 covers 15 residues. CDR1 is SGHDT, CDR2 YYEEEE, per germline. V dropped 2 bases and J dropped 4 bases, with 14 bases sitting between them. The CDR3 nucleotides are TGTGCCAGCAGCTTCGCCGGACTCTGGGCAGATACGCAGTATTTT. This translates into CASSFAGLWADTQYF.

This clonotype was counted many times. The gene calls are TRBV27 and TRBJ2-2, with D unresolved. Trimming shortened V by 5 bases and J by 0 bases, and 13 bases separated the two germline ends. Germline CDR1 and CDR2: MNHEY and SMNVEV (reference sequence). The CDR3 is 16 amino acids. The CDR3 sequence is CASSTRIRANTGELFF. DNA of the CDR3: TGTGCCAGCAGTACCAGGATTCGAGCGAACACCGGGGAGCTGTTTTTT.

This clonotype showed up just a few times. The gene calls are TRBV21-1 and TRBJ2-3; the D call of TRBD1 is as the table states it, not checked on the DNA. TRBV21-1 is termed a pseudogene. The CDR3 covers 16 residues. CDR3 bases: TGTGCCAGCAGCAAAAGAGGGGGGACTAGCACAGATACGCAGTATTTT. As protein: CASSKRGGTSTDTQYF.

This clonotype was counted ten times or more. The V and J genes are TRBV7-9 and TRBJ1-1; no clear D. The CDR3 covers 13 residues. The germline CDR1 and CDR2 sequences are SEHNR and FQNEAQ (reference sequence). V lost 4 bases and J 2 bases, leaving 8 bases between the germline ends. The CDR3 here is CASSSNSNTEAFF. The CDR3 bases are TGTGCCAGCAGCTCGAACAGTAACACTGAAGCTTTCTTT.

This rearrangement joins TRBV5-1 to TRBJ2-7; no firm D call. The germline CDR1 and CDR2 sequences are SGHRS and YFSETQ. The CDR3 contains 13 residues. Trimming stripped 3 bases from V and 4 bases from J, with 11 bases between. CDR3 residues: CASSSRAQYEQYF. The CDR3 DNA reads TGCGCCAGCAGCTCCCGGGCCCAATACGAGCAGTACTTC.

This clonotype was detected a few times. The chain links TRBV2 to TRBJ1-1; TRBD1 matches at 8 bases. The V gene's germline CDR1 is SNHLY and CDR2 FYNNEI. The CDR3 contains 12 residues. The J segment lost 2 bases and the V segment lost 9 bases, leaving 2 bases of the junction unmatched. The CDR3 region is CARGQGNTEAFF. CDR3 sequence (DNA): TGTGCCAGAGGACAGGGAAACACTGAAGCTTTCTTT.

This clonotype was seen a few times. The rearrangement links TRBV11-3 to TRBJ2-1; 11 nucleotides agree with TRBD2. Germline V gene sequence: CDR1 SGHNT, CDR2 YENEEA. CDR3 length: 15 amino acids. Losses at the gene ends were 4 bases for V and 7 bases for J; bases not matched to a gene: 6. CDR3 bases: TGTGCCAGCAGCTCGGTAGCGGGAGGGAGGAATGAGCAGTTCTTC. Amino acid sequence: CASSSVAGGRNEQFF.